The 7 T cell receptor beta chains in this list originate from one sample, sequenced in a study of TIL therapy for anti-PD-1-resistant metastatic lung cancer. The immunoSEQ assay was v3. Measured with immunoSEQ multiplex PCR; TCRdb has only the in-frame clones, and not every one. The repertoire holds approximately 57,000 clones, 75% to 90% seen once, with less than 3.5% in the top ten. The time point here: pre-treatment sample, taken before nivolumab and TIL therapy. Here the sequenced sample was blood, taken at baseline. The receptors shown here come from a person aged 25 to 85 with non-small cell lung cancer.

The V gene is TRBV28, the J gene TRBJ2-3, with a possible D match to TRBD1 (5 bases). Germline CDR1 reads MDHEN; CDR2 reads SYDVKM. The CDR3 has 13 amino acids. V lost 4 bases and J 1 base, leaving 6 bases between the germline ends. CDR3 residues: CASSSRGTDTQYF. CDR3 coding DNA: TGTGCCAGCAGTTCCAGGGGCACAGATACGCAGTATTTT.

This clone was seen a single time. The chain joins TRBV11-3 to TRBJ2-7, with TRBD2 as a possible D gene (5 bases). CDR1 and CDR2 from the germline V gene are SGHNT and YENEEA. The CDR3 runs 14 residues. Trimming stripped 5 bases from V and 0 bases from J, with 11 bases between. CDR3 in DNA: TGTGCCAGCAGCCGGGATGCCAGCTCCTACGAGCAGTACTTC. Translation gives CASSRDASSYEQYF.

CDR3 nucleotides: TGTGCCAGCAGCGCGGGACCGTCGGTGGTTAACTATGGCTACACCTTC. Translating it yields CASSAGPSVVNYGYTF. J is TRBJ1-2 and V is TRBV9; maybe TRBD1 (5 bases). The CDR3 runs to 16 residues. Germline CDR1 and CDR2: SGDLS and YYNGEE. V lost 3 bases, J lost 1 base, and 16 bases lay in between.

This clone showed up just once. V usage is TRBV18 and J usage is TRBJ2-2; TRBD2 matches 13 bases. CDR3 size: 18 residues. Germline assignment: CDR1 KGHSH and CDR2 LQKENI. After removal of 0 bases from V and 3 bases from J, the junction contained 4 bases not matched to a gene. The CDR3 reads CASSPPRTSGGYTGELFF. CDR3 coding DNA: TGTGCCAGCTCACCACCCAGGACTAGCGGGGGTTACACCGGGGAGCTGTTTTTT.

V usage is TRBV25-1 and J usage is TRBJ2-7, with D possibly being TRBD2 (5 bases). Trimming removed 4 bases at V and 1 base at J, with 8 bases between. This CDR3 is 13 amino acids long. Germline-derived CDR1 and CDR2 are MGHDK and SYGVNS. CDR3 DNA sequence: TGTGCCAGCAGTGCATCGGGGTCCTACGAGCAGTACTTC. It codes for CASSASGSYEQYF.

This clone was seen only a few times. The identical CDR3 is also encoded by other nucleotide sequences in the sample. The chain uses TRBV7-9 and TRBJ1-3; unclear D gene. Germline V CDR1 and CDR2: SEHNR, FQNEAQ (reference sequence). The CDR3 loop spans 12 amino acids. Trimming removed 0 bases at V and 4 bases at J, with 1 base between. The CDR3 coding sequence is TGTGCCAGCAGCTTAGCCGGAAACACCATATATTTT. This translates into CASSLAGNTIYF.

This clone appeared a single time. The CDR3 loop is CASSFRDYGQADTQYF. CDR3 nucleotides: TGTGCCAGCAGTTTCCGGGACTATGGGCAAGCAGATACGCAGTATTTT. V gene TRBV2 combines with J gene TRBJ2-3; 7 bases are a match to TRBD2. With 5 bases clipped from V and 4 bases from J, the junction kept 12 bases outside the gene matches. Germline V lookup: CDR1 SNHLY, CDR2 FYNNEI. CDR3 size: 16 residues.